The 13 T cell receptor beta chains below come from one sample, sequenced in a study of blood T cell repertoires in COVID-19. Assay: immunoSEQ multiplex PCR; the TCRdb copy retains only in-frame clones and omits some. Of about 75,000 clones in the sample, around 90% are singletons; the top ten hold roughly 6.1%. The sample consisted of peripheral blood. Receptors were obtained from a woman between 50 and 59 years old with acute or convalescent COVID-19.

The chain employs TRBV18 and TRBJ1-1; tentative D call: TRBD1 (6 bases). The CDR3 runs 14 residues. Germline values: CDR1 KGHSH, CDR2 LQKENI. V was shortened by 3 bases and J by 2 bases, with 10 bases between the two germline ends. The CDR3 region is CASSPPGVNTEAFF. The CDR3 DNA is TGTGCCAGCTCACCCCCAGGGGTTAACACTGAAGCTTTCTTT.

DNA for the CDR3: TGTGCCAGCAGCCACCTCATCGAGGCAGGGAAGATAGATAGCAATCAGCCCCAGCATTTT. Translation: CASSHLIEAGKIDSNQPQHF. V and J are TRBV7-3 and TRBJ1-5, with D possibly TRBD1 on 5 matching bases. Germline CDR1 is SGHTA and CDR2 is FQGTGA. CDR3 length: 20 residues. V dropped 5 bases and J dropped 0 bases, with 26 bases sitting between them.

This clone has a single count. This CDR3 is CASTYRGEQFF. The CDR3 nucleotides read TGTGCCAGCACCTATCGGGGTGAGCAGTTCTTC. The rearrangement uses TRBV12-3 or TRBV12-4 and TRBJ2-1, with D possibly TRBD2 on 5 matching bases. V shed 7 bases and J shed 9 bases, with 10 bases lying between them. The CDR3 contains 11 residues.

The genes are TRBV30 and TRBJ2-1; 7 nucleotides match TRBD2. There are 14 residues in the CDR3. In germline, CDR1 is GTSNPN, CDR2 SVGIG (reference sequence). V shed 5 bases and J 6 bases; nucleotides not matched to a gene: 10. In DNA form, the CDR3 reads TGTGCCTGGGATGCTGGAGCGGGGAGCAATGAGCAGTTCTTC. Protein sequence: CAWDAGAGSNEQFF. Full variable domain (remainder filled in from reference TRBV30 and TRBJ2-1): SQTIHQWPATLVQPVGSPLSLECTVEGTSNPNLYWYRQAAGRGLQLLFYSVGIGQISSEVPQNLSASRPQDRQFILSSKKLLLSDSGFYLCAWDAGAGSNEQFFGPGTRLTVL.

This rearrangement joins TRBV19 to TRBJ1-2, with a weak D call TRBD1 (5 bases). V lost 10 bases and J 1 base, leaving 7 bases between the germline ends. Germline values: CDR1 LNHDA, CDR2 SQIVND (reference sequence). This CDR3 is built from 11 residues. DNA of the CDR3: TGTGCCACTGACAGTAACTATGGCTACACCTTC. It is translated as CATDSNYGYTF.

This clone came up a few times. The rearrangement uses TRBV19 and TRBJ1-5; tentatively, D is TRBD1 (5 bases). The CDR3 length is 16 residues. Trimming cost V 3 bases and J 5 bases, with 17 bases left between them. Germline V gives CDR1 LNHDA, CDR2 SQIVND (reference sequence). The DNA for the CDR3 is TGTGCCAGTAGTATTAGGATGAGCGGGGGAGATCAGCCCCAGCATTTT. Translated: CASSIRMSGGDQPQHF.

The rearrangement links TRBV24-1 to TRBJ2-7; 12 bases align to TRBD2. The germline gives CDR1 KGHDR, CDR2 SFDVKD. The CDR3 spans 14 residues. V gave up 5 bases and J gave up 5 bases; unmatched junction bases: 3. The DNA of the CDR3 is TGTGCCACCAGTGCTAGCGGGAGGGTTCACGAGCAGTACTTC. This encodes CATSASGRVHEQYF.

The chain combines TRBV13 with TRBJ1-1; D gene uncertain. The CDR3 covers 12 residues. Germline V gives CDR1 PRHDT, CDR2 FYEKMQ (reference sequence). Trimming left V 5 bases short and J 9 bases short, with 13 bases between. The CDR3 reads CASSPASIQAFF. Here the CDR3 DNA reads TGTGCCAGCAGCCCCGCCTCTATCCAAGCTTTCTTT.

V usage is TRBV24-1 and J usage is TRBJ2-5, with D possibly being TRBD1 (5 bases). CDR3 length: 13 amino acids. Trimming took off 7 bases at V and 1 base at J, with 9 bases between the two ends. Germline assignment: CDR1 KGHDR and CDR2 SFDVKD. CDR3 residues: CATRGQLQETQYF. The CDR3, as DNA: TGTGCCACCAGGGGGCAGCTCCAAGAGACCCAGTACTTC.

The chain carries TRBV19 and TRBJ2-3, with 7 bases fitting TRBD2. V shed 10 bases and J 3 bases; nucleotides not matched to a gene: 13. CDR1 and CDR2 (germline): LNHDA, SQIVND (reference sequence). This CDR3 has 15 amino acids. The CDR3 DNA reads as TGTGCCACTTCCGAAGGGAGCGGGGTGACAGATACGCAGTATTTT. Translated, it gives CATSEGSGVTDTQYF.

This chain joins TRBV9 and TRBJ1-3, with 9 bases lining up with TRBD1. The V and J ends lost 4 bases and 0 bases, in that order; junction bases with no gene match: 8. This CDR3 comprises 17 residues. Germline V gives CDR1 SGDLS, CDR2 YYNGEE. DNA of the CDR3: TGTGCCAGCAGCCCCAGGACAGGGGACCCCTCTGGAAACACCATATATTTT. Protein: CASSPRTGDPSGNTIYF.

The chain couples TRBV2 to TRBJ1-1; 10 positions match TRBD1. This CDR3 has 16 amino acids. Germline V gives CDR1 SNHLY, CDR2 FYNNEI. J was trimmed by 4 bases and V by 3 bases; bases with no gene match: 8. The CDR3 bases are TGTGCCAGCAGTGAGGGGACAGGGGACGGTACCACTGAAGCTTTCTTT. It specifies CASSEGTGDGTTEAFF.

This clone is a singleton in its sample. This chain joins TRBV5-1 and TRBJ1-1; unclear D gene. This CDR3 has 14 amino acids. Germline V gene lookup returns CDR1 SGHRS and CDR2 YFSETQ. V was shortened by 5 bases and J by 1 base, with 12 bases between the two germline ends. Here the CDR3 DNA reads TGCGCCAGCAGTTCCACGACAACGAACACTGAAGCTTTCTTT. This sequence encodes CASSSTTTNTEAFF.